One sample yielded the 16 T cell receptor beta chains listed below, sequenced in a study of identical twins' blood T cells. TCRdb reprocessed the 5' RACE reads with MiXCR, giving one entry per CDR3 protein. The repertoire holds around 380,000 distinct CDR3 sequences, 28% seen once, with about 6% in the top ten. Input material: PBMCs. These receptor sequences come from a woman aged 18-49 years in good health.

This clonotype was counted only a few times. The chain combines TRBV20-1 with TRBJ2-1, with 8 positions matching TRBD2. V shed 4 bases, J shed 7 bases, and the junction held 12 bases outside the gene matches. CDR1 is DFQATT, CDR2 SNEGSKA, per germline (reference sequence). The CDR3 loop spans 15 amino acids. The DNA of the CDR3 is TGCAGTGCTACGCCCGGGACTAGTGTACGGAATGAGCAGTTCTTC. This encodes CSATPGTSVRNEQFF.

This chain links TRBV13 with TRBJ2-2, with 9 bases that match TRBD1. Germline assignment: CDR1 PRHDT and CDR2 FYEKMQ (reference sequence). After removal of 4 bases from V and 5 bases from J, the junction contained 8 bases not matched to a gene. The CDR3 sequence is 16 residues long. The CDR3 nucleotides are TGTGCCAGCAGCTCCGGACAGGGGAGGCAAACCGGGGAGCTGTTTTTT. It translates to CASSSGQGRQTGELFF.

The gene calls are TRBV9 and TRBJ1-4, with D uncertain. This CDR3 region has 14 residues. Trimming removed 2 bases from V and 7 bases from J, with 12 bases in between. Germline V lookup: CDR1 SGDLS, CDR2 YYNGEE. The CDR3 sequence: CASSVHSAGEKLFF. The CDR3 nucleotides read TGTGCCAGCAGCGTTCACTCGGCCGGTGAAAAACTGTTTTTT.

This clonotype was recorded a few times. The DNA for the CDR3 is TGTGCCAGCAGCAGAGGGAGAGGGCCCGGGGAGCTGTTTTTT. It specifies CASSRGRGPGELFF. The rearrangement links TRBV11-2 to TRBJ2-2, with a tentative D call TRBD2 (5 bases). There are 14 residues in the CDR3. From germline, CDR1 is SGHAT and CDR2 FQNNGV. Trimming pared 5 bases from V and 6 bases from J, leaving 13 bases between.

The chain couples TRBV5-1 to TRBJ1-3; a possible D gene is TRBD1 (5 bases). V shed 3 bases and J shed 0 bases, with 13 bases lying between them. The CDR3 contains 16 residues. Germline values: CDR1 SGHRS, CDR2 YFSETQ. DNA for the CDR3: TGCGCCAGCAGCTCCGCCCAGGGACTCTCTGGAAACACCATATATTTT. As protein: CASSSAQGLSGNTIYF.

A few counts support this clonotype. The V call is TRBV3-1, the J call TRBJ2-2; D gene unclear. Between the trimmed V and J ends, which lost 0 bases and 7 bases, there was a span of 9 bases. Germline CDR1 is LGHDT and CDR2 is YNNKEL (reference sequence). This CDR3 has 14 residues. Here the CDR3 reads CASSQDTTRGELFF. The CDR3, as DNA: TGTGCCAGCAGCCAAGATACCACCCGCGGGGAGCTGTTTTTT.

This clonotype was recorded once. A much larger clone is a single base away; this may be a read error. The J gene is TRBJ2-1, the V gene TRBV29-1, with TRBD1 as a possible D gene (5 bases). Germline V gives CDR1 SQVTM, CDR2 ANQGSEA. The CDR3 spans 13 residues. V dropped 3 bases and J dropped 8 bases, with 14 bases sitting between them. The CDR3 region has the DNA TGCAGCGTTGATCGGACAAGCAGCGATGAGCAGTTCTTC. This translates into CSVDRTSSDEQFF.

This clonotype was observed a few times. V usage is TRBV12-5 and J usage is TRBJ2-5; D not certain. V was trimmed by 1 base and J by 4 bases, leaving 7 bases between them. This CDR3 is built from 13 residues. Germline V gene lookup returns CDR1 LGHNT and CDR2 FRNRAP. CDR3 nucleotide sequence: TGTGCTAGTGGTTTGGCGAATGGAGAGACCCAGTACTTC. It translates to CASGLANGETQYF.

The chain is built from TRBV9 and TRBJ1-4; D not resolved. Trimming left V 0 bases short and J 5 bases short, with 14 bases between. The CDR3 loop spans 16 amino acids. In germline, CDR1 is SGDLS, CDR2 YYNGEE. The CDR3 bases are TGTGCCAGCAGCGTAGGGGTGGAGGCCTCAAATGAAAAACTGTTTTTT. It translates to CASSVGVEASNEKLFF.

The V and J genes are TRBV29-1 and TRBJ2-5, with D perhaps matching TRBD1 (5 bases). Germline loops: CDR1 SQVTM, CDR2 ANQGSEA. V lost 6 bases to trimming and J lost 2 bases, with 16 bases between them. This CDR3 region has 14 residues. CDR3 in amino acids: CSVTTVIIQETQYF. As DNA, the CDR3 is TGCAGCGTCACGACAGTCATTATACAAGAGACCCAGTACTTC.

There are many counts of this clonotype. The gene calls are TRBV29-1 and TRBJ2-7; D is undetermined. Germline values: CDR1 SQVTM, CDR2 ANQGSEA. V was pared by 6 bases and J by 1 base, with 13 bases between. The CDR3 length is 13 residues. This CDR3 reads CSVQDPRSYEQYF. CDR3 DNA sequence: TGCAGCGTCCAGGATCCTCGATCCTACGAGCAGTACTTC.

This clonotype appeared a few times. The V gene is TRBV29-1, the J gene TRBJ2-3, with 15 positions matching TRBD2. The V segment lost 6 bases and the J segment 2 bases; nucleotides outside the gene matches: 3. The CDR3 has 15 amino acids. Germline V gene lookup returns CDR1 SQVTM and CDR2 ANQGSEA. CDR3 sequence (DNA): TGCAGCGTGGGGACTAGCGGGAGGATCACAGATACGCAGTATTTT. Translated, it gives CSVGTSGRITDTQYF.

In this sample, this clonotype turned up a few times. V usage is TRBV5-5 and J usage is TRBJ2-1, with unresolved D. CDR1 and CDR2 from the germline V gene are SGHKS and YYEKEE (reference sequence). V was trimmed by 4 bases and J by 4 bases, leaving 9 bases between them. CDR3 size: 13 residues. For the CDR3, the DNA is TGTGCCAGCAGCCCCAATATATACAATGAGCAGTTCTTC. Its protein product is CASSPNIYNEQFF.

Ten or more counts support this clonotype. V usage is TRBV20-1 and J usage is TRBJ1-5; the match to TRBD1 covers 7 bases. Germline CDR1 and CDR2: DFQATT and SNEGSKA (reference sequence). The CDR3 runs to 13 residues. The V gene end was trimmed by 5 bases and the J gene end by 4 bases; junction bases not matched to a gene: 5. CDR3 region: CSARDSPNQPQHF. CDR3 nucleotide sequence: TGCAGTGCTCGGGACAGCCCTAATCAGCCCCAGCATTTT.

This clonotype has a handful of counts. The chain has TRBV19 and TRBJ1-4, with D tentatively TRBD1 (6 bases). Germline CDR1 is LNHDA and CDR2 is SQIVND (reference sequence). The V and J ends lost 5 bases and 5 bases respectively, with 15 bases between them. The CDR3 length is 15 residues. CDR3 sequence (DNA): TGTGCCAGTAGTGACGGTTGGCAGGGGAATGAAAAACTGTTTTTT. Translating it yields CASSDGWQGNEKLFF. Looking up the rest from reference TRBV19 and TRBJ1-4 gives the full variable domain: DGGITQSPKYLFRKEGQNVTLSCEQNLNHDAMYWYRQDPGQGLRLIYYSQIVNDFQKGDIAEGYSVSREKKESFPLTVTSAQKNPTAFYLCASSDGWQGNEKLFFGSGTQLSVL.

Comments on this clonotype: The junction departs from the called germline gene at one end, perhaps through a read error. The V gene is TRBV20-1, the J gene TRBJ1-4; no clear D. This CDR3 is built from 17 residues. Germline CDR1 reads DFQATT; CDR2 reads SNEGSKA (reference sequence). In DNA form, the CDR3 reads TGCAGTGCTAGCTTTTTCCCCCGGGGATCAACTAATGAAGAACTGTTTTTT. It yields the protein CSASFFPRGSTNEELFF.